What follows are 22 T cell receptor beta chains derived from one specimen sequenced in a study of blood T cell repertoires in COVID-19 (dated by TCRdb to 2020 to 2022). Receptors were amplified or captured by the immunoSEQ multiplex PCR assay. Imported from immuneACCESS, the table was reduced by TCRdb to in-frame sequences with V and J called. These copies leave out some clones; in studies compared against another copy, an unresolved V gene accounts for under half, and the cause of the remainder is not known. Counted in this sample were hundreds of thousands of clones; roughly nine tenths of them appeared once. The top ten clones comprise 2.4% of the sample. Material: PBMCs or T cells enriched from blood (not recorded which). The origin of the receptors is a woman younger than 35 who had recovered from COVID-19.

CDR3 loop: CASSLAIDGKNTEAFF. The CDR3 nucleotides are TGCGCCAGCAGCTTGGCGATAGACGGGAAGAACACTGAAGCTTTCTTT. The chain combines TRBV5-1 with TRBJ1-1; D call uncertain. The germline V gene encodes CDR1 SGHRS and CDR2 YFSETQ. The CDR3 runs 16 residues. The V gene lost 0 bases and the J gene lost 1 base, with 13 bases spanning the gap.

This chain links TRBV19 with TRBJ1-1, with a weak D call TRBD1 (6 bases). The ends were cut back, 6 bases at V and 4 bases at J, with 18 bases in the middle. The CDR3 covers 15 residues. Germline CDR1 is LNHDA and CDR2 is SQIVND (reference sequence). CDR3: CASRRNRQAGTEAFF. The CDR3 DNA reads as TGTGCCAGTAGGAGGAATAGACAGGCTGGCACTGAAGCTTTCTTT.

V is TRBV10-3 and J is TRBJ1-1, with 8 nucleotides matching TRBD1. Trimming removed 4 bases from V and 1 base from J; junction bases left unmatched: 5. This CDR3 has 15 residues. Germline values: CDR1 ENHRY, CDR2 SYGVKD. In DNA form, the CDR3 reads TGTGCCATCAGTGTGAAGGGACAGGAGAACACTGAAGCTTTCTTT. Translating gives CAISVKGQENTEAFF.

J is TRBJ1-2 and V is TRBV3-1 (or the pseudogene TRBV3-2); no reliable D call. The CDR3 sequence is 14 residues long. CDR1 and CDR2 from the germline V gene are LGHDT and YNNKEL (reference sequence). The V gene lost 0 bases and the J gene lost 1 base, with 6 bases spanning the gap. The CDR3 is CASSQEPVNYGYTF. CDR3 nucleotide sequence: TGTGCCAGCAGCCAAGAACCGGTTAACTATGGCTACACCTTC.

This chain uses TRBV6-1 with TRBJ1-4; D might be TRBD1 (5 bases). With 2 bases removed from V and 4 bases from J, the gap between germline ends came to 11 bases. The CDR3 is 15 residues long. Germline CDR1 and CDR2: MNHNS and SASEGT. The CDR3 DNA is TGTGCCAGCAGTGAAACGGGGGATATTAATGAAAAACTGTTTTTT. It codes for CASSETGDINEKLFF.

CDR3 sequence reads: CSVAEGARYGYTF. Here the CDR3 DNA reads TGCAGCGTTGCGGAGGGGGCACGATATGGCTACACCTTC. V gene TRBV29-1 combines with J gene TRBJ1-2; TRBD1 matches 7 bases. In germline, CDR1 is SQVTM, CDR2 ANQGSEA. The CDR3 is 13 residues long. Trimming took 4 bases from V and 5 from J; bases not matched to a gene: 7.

This clone was detected only once. The chain couples TRBV5-4 to TRBJ2-3, with 9 bases matching TRBD2. Trimming at V came to 0 bases and at J to 8 bases, leaving 7 bases not matched to a gene. Germline V lookup: CDR1 SGHNT, CDR2 YYREEE (reference sequence). This CDR3 contains 15 residues. CDR3 DNA: TGTGCCAGCAGCTTGGGAGCGGGGGGAGTTGGTACGCAGTATTTT. Its protein product is CASSLGAGGVGTQYF.

V gene TRBV5-1 combines with J gene TRBJ2-1; 7 nucleotides agree with TRBD1. The CDR3 contains 18 residues. With V trimmed by 1 base and J by 1 base, 11 bases remained unmatched. In germline, CDR1 is SGHRS, CDR2 YFSETQ. CDR3 nucleotide sequence: TGCGCCAGCAGCTTGAAGCTTCCGGGACAGACGTCCTACAATGAGCAGTTCTTC. This codes for CASSLKLPGQTSYNEQFF.

The rearrangement links TRBV5-6 to TRBJ2-5; the D is unclear. CDR1 is SGHDT and CDR2 is YYEEEE in the germline V gene. The V gene lost 1 base and the J gene lost 2 bases, with 9 bases spanning the gap. The length of the CDR3 is 14 residues. The CDR3 here is CASSLFYSQETQYF. CDR3 nucleotides: TGTGCCAGCAGCTTGTTTTACTCACAAGAGACCCAGTACTTC.

The J gene is TRBJ1-3, the V gene TRBV6-5, with 8 bases lining up with TRBD1. Germline-derived CDR1 and CDR2 are MNHEY and SVGAGI. CDR3 size: 13 residues. Trimming at V came to 6 bases and at J to 10 bases, leaving 8 bases not matched to a gene. CDR3 sequence: CASRKQGVETIYF. The DNA of the CDR3 is TGTGCCAGCAGAAAACAGGGGGTGGAGACCATATATTTT.

This clone was recorded only once. The chain recombines TRBV6-1 with TRBJ2-2; D possibly corresponds to TRBD2 (6 bases). Trimming cost V 2 bases and J 10 bases, with 11 bases left between them. Germline CDR1 is MNHNS and CDR2 is SASEGT. The CDR3 loop spans 13 amino acids. Here the CDR3 DNA reads TGTGCCAGCAGTGAATTTCGCGGGGTGGAGCTGTTTTTT. Translated, it gives CASSEFRGVELFF.

V gene TRBV6-5 combines with J gene TRBJ1-4, with TRBD1 identical over 8 bases. The CDR3 runs to 14 residues. CDR1 is MNHEY and CDR2 is SVGAGI in the germline V gene. V was clipped by 5 bases and J by 3 bases; unmatched bases: 2. In nucleotides, the CDR3 is TGTGCCAGCAGTCTGGGACAGGCTAATGAAAAACTGTTTTTT. Its translation: CASSLGQANEKLFF.

The chain couples TRBV11-2 to TRBJ1-6, with 8 positions matching TRBD1. V lost 5 bases, J lost 2 bases, and 14 bases stayed unmatched. The CDR3 is 19 residues long. Looked up from germline, CDR1 is SGHAT and CDR2 is FQNNGV. As DNA, the CDR3 is TGTGCCAGCAGCAACCCGAATCGACAGGGGTATACCTATAATTCACCCCTCCACTTT. Its translation: CASSNPNRQGYTYNSPLHF.

The rearrangement uses TRBV13 and TRBJ2-7; D unclear. In germline, CDR1 is PRHDT, CDR2 FYEKMQ (reference sequence). V dropped 0 bases and J dropped 1 base, with 7 bases sitting between them. This CDR3 contains 14 residues. As DNA, the CDR3 is TGTGCCAGCAGCTTAGGTCAGGCGTCCTACGAGCAGTACTTC. Translation: CASSLGQASYEQYF.

The V call is TRBV18, the J call TRBJ2-1; D gene uncertain. V dropped 5 bases and J dropped 0 bases, with 11 bases sitting between them. Looked up from germline, CDR1 is KGHSH and CDR2 is LQKENI. The CDR3 sequence is 15 residues long. CDR3 DNA: TGTGCCAGCTCAAAAGTCAGTGTCTCCTACAATGAGCAGTTCTTC. Translation: CASSKVSVSYNEQFF.

V and J are TRBV25-1 and TRBJ1-5; no definite D call. The CDR3 is made up of 15 amino acids. CDR1 MGHDK and CDR2 SYGVNS come from the germline V gene. Deletions cut 6 bases from V and 1 base from J, with 13 bases between. CDR3 DNA sequence: TGTGCCAGCAGCCCGAGTCGGGAAAGCAATCAGCCCCAGCATTTT. Residues: CASSPSRESNQPQHF. The complete variable domain, with remaining parts taken from reference TRBV25-1 and TRBJ1-5, reads EADIYQTPRYLVIGTGKKITLECSQTMGHDKMYWYQQDPGMELHLIHYSYGVNSTEKGDLSSESTVSRIRTEHFPLTLESARPSHTSQYLCASSPSRESNQPQHFGDGTRLSIL.

This clone was recorded once. This chain joins TRBV6-1 and TRBJ1-2; a possible D gene is TRBD1 (6 bases). Trimming cost V 3 bases and J 4 bases, with 12 bases left between them. Germline V CDR1 and CDR2: MNHNS, SASEGT. This CDR3 region has 14 residues. CDR3 amino acids: CASSDLQGAYGYTF. The CDR3 region has the DNA TGTGCCAGCAGTGACCTACAGGGAGCCTATGGCTACACCTTC.

J is TRBJ1-2 and V is TRBV27; 8 bases fit TRBD1. J gave up 7 bases and V 4 bases, and 8 bases lay outside the gene matches. From germline, CDR1 is MNHEY and CDR2 SMNVEV (reference sequence). The CDR3 has 14 residues. The CDR3 spells CASSSDRGSSGYTF. CDR3 in DNA: TGTGCCAGCAGTTCCGACAGGGGTTCCTCTGGCTACACCTTC.

The V call is TRBV6-5, the J call TRBJ1-4; D remains ambiguous. The ends were cut back, 0 bases at V and 8 bases at J, with 13 bases in the middle. Germline CDR1 reads MNHEY; CDR2 reads SVGAGI. This CDR3 comprises 15 residues. CDR3 sequence: CASSYSGRSGEKLFF. The CDR3, as DNA: TGTGCCAGCAGTTACTCGGGGAGGAGTGGCGAAAAACTGTTTTTT.

V is TRBV2 and J is TRBJ2-1, with D possibly TRBD2 on 6 matching bases. The germline V and J ends were trimmed by 7 bases and 2 bases, with 12 bases remaining between them. The V gene's germline CDR1 is SNHLY and CDR2 FYNNEI. The CDR3 covers 14 residues. In nucleotides, the CDR3 is TGTGCCAGCAATGTGGCGGGGCCCTACAATGAGCAGTTCTTC. Amino acids: CASNVAGPYNEQFF.

Here the CDR3 DNA reads TGTGCCAGCAGTACAGACAGGGGAGACTACGAGCAGTACTTC. Translated, it gives CASSTDRGDYEQYF. This rearrangement joins TRBV2 to TRBJ2-7; 8 bases line up with TRBD1. This CDR3 spans 14 amino acids. CDR1 is SNHLY and CDR2 is FYNNEI in the germline V gene. Trimming took 5 bases from V and 3 from J; bases not matched to a gene: 6.

The J gene is TRBJ1-1, the V gene TRBV29-1, with 9 bases fitting TRBD1. The V gene's germline CDR1 is SQVTM and CDR2 ANQGSEA. V lost 3 bases, J lost 0 bases, and 14 bases stayed unmatched. The CDR3 extends over 18 amino acids. CDR3 coding DNA: TGCAGCGTTGACTCCGTCCCGGGACAGGGTTTTTTGAACACTGAAGCTTTCTTT. This codes for CSVDSVPGQGFLNTEAFF.